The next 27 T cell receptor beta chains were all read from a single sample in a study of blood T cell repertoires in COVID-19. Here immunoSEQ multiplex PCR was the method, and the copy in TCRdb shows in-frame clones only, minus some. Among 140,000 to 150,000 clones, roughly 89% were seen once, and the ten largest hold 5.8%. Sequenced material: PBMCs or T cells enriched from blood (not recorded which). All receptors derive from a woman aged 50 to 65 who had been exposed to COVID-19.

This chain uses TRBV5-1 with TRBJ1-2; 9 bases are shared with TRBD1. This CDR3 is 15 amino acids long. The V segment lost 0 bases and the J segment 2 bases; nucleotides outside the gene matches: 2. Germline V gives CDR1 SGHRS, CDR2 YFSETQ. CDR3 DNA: TGCGCCAGCAGCTTGGGGACAGGGGTCAACTATGGCTACACCTTC. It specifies CASSLGTGVNYGYTF.

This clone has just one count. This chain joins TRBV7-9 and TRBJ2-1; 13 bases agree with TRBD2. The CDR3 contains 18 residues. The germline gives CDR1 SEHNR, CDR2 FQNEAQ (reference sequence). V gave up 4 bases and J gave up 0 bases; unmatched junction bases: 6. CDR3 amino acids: CASSSLAGGGSSYNEQFF. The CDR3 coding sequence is TGTGCCAGCAGCTCACTAGCGGGAGGGGGAAGCTCCTACAATGAGCAGTTCTTC.

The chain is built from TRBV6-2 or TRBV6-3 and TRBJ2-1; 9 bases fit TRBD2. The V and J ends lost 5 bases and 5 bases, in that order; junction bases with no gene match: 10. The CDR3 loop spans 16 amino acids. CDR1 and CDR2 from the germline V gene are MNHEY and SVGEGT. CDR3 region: CASSPFLSGGDNEQFF. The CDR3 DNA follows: TGTGCCAGCAGTCCCTTTCTTAGCGGGGGAGACAATGAGCAGTTCTTC.

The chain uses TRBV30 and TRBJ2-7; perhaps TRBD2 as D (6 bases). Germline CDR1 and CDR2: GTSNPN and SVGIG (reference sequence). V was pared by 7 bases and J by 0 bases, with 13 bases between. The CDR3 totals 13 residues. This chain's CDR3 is CASRLGVSYEQYF. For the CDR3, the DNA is TGTGCCTCCCGACTAGGGGTCTCCTACGAGCAGTACTTC.

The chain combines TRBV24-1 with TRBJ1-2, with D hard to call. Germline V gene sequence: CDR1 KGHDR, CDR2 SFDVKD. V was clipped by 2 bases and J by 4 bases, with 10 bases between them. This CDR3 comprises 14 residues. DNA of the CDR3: TGTGCCACCAGTGATTCCGCCCGGGGCTATGGCTACACCTTC. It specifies CATSDSARGYGYTF.

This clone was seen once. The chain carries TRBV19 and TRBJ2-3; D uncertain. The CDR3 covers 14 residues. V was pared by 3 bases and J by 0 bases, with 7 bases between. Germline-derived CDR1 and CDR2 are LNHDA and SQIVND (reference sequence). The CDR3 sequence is CASSITSSTDTQYF. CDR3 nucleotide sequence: TGTGCCAGTAGTATCACTTCTAGCACAGATACGCAGTATTTT.

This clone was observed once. The CDR3 DNA reads as TGTGCCAGCAGCGTAGATAGCGGGGGATACAATGAGCAGTTCTTC. Its translation: CASSVDSGGYNEQFF. The rearrangement links TRBV9 to TRBJ2-1, with 9 bases identical to TRBD2. Looked up from germline, CDR1 is SGDLS and CDR2 is YYNGEE. The CDR3 is 15 residues long. V was clipped by 0 bases and J by 4 bases; unmatched bases: 2.

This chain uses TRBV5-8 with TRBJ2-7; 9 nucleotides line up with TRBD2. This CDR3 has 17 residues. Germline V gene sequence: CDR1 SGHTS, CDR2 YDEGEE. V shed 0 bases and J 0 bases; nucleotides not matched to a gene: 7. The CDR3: CASSLGLLAGVSYEQYF. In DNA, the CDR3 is TGTGCCAGCAGCTTGGGTCTGTTAGCGGGGGTCTCCTACGAGCAGTACTTC.

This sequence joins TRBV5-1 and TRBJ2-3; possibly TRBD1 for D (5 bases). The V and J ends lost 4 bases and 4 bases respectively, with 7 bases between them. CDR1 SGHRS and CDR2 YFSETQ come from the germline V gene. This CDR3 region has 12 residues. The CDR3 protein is CASSLTADTQYF. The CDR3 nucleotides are TGCGCCAGCAGCCTGACAGCAGATACGCAGTATTTT.

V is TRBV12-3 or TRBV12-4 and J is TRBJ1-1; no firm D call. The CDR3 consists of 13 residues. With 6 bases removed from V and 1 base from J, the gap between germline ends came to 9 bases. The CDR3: CASRQSGNTEAFF. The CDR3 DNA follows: TGTGCCAGCAGGCAATCGGGGAACACTGAAGCTTTCTTT.

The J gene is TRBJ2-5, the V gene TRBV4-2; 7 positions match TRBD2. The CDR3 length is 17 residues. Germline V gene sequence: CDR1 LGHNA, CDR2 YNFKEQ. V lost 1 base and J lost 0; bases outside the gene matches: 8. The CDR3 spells CASSQVSGGNYQETQYF. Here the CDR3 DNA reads TGTGCCAGCAGCCAAGTTTCGGGGGGTAATTACCAAGAGACCCAGTACTTC.

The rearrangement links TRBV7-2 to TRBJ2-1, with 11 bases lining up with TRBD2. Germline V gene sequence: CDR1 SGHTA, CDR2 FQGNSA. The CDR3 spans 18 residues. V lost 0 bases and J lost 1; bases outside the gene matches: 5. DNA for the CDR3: TGTGCCAGCAGCTTAGCACTAGCGGGGGCTGTATCCTACAATGAGCAGTTCTTC. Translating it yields CASSLALAGAVSYNEQFF.

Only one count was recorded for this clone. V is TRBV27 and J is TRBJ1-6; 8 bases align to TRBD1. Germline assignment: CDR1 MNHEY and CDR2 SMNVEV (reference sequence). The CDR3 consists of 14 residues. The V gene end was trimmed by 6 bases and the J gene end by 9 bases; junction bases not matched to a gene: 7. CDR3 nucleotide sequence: TGTGCCAGCAGCCCGACAGGGGCCAGTTCACCCCTCCACTTT. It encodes CASSPTGASSPLHF.

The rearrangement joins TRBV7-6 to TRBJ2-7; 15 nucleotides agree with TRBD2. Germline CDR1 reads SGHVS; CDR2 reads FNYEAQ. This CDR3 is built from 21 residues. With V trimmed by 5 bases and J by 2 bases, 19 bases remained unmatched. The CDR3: CASSPRNAGTSGRRGPYEQYF. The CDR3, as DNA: TGTGCCAGCAGCCCCCGGAATGCCGGGACTAGCGGGAGGAGGGGTCCCTACGAGCAGTACTTC.

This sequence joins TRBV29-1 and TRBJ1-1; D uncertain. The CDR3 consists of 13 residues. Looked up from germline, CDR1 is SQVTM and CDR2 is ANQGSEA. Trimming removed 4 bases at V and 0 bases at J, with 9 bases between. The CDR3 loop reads CSVVLGMNTEAFF. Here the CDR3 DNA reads TGCAGCGTTGTGCTAGGAATGAACACTGAAGCTTTCTTT.

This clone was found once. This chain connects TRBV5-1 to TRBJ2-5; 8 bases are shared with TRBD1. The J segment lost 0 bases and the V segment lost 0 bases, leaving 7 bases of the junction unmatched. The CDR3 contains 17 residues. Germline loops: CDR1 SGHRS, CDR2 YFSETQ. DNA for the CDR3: TGCGCCAGCAGCTTGGGTGGACAGGGCAAGTACCAAGAGACCCAGTACTTC. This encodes CASSLGGQGKYQETQYF.

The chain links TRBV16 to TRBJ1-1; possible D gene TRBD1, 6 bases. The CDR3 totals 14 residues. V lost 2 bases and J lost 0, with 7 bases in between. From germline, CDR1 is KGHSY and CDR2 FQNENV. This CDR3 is CASSQDRLNTEAFF. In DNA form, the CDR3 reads TGTGCCAGCAGCCAAGACAGGCTGAACACTGAAGCTTTCTTT.

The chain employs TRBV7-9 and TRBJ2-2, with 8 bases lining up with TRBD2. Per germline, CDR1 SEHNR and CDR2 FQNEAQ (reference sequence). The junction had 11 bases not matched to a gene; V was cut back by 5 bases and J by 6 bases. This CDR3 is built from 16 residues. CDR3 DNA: TGTGCCAGCAGCGGCCCCGGGACTAGTTTTCCCGGGGAGCTGTTTTTT. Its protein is CASSGPGTSFPGELFF.

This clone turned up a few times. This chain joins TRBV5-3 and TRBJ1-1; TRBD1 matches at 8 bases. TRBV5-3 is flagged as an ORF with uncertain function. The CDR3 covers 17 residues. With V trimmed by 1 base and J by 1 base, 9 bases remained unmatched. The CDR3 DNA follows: TGTGCCAGAAGCTTGAATCCTCCAGGGGGCTCGAACACTGAAGCTTTCTTT. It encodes CARSLNPPGGSNTEAFF.

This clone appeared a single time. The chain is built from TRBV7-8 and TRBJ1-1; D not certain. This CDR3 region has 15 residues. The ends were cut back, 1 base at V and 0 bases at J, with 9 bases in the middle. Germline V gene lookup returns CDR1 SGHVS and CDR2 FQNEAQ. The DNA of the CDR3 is TGTGCCAGCAGCTTAGATGAGCTATTGAACACTGAAGCTTTCTTT. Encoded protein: CASSLDELLNTEAFF.

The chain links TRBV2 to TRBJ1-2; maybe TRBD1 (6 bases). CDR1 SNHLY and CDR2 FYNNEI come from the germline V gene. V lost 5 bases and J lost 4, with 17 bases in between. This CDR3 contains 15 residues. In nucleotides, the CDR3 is TGTGCCAGCAGTCCAAGGGAGGGGGGTGGCTATGGCTACACCTTC. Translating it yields CASSPREGGGYGYTF.

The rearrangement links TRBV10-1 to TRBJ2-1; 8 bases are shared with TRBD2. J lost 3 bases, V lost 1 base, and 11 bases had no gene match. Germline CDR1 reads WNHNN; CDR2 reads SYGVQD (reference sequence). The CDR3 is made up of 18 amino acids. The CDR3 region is CASSEYPQAGGLYNEQFF. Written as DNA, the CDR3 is TGCGCCAGCAGTGAGTACCCTCAGGCGGGAGGCCTCTACAATGAGCAGTTCTTC.

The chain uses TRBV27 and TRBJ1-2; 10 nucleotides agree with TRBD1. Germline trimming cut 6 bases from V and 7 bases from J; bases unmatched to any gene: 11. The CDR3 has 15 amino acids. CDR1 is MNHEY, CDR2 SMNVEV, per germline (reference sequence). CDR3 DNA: TGTGCCAGCAGCTCCGGACAGGGGGGTGTGGGTGGCTACACCTTC. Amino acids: CASSSGQGGVGGYTF.

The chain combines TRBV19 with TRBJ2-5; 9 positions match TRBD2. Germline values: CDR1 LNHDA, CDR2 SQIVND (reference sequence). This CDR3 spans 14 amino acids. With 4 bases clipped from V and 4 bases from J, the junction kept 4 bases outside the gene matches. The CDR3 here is CASSTGLAPETQYF. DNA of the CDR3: TGTGCCAGTAGTACCGGACTAGCGCCAGAGACCCAGTACTTC.

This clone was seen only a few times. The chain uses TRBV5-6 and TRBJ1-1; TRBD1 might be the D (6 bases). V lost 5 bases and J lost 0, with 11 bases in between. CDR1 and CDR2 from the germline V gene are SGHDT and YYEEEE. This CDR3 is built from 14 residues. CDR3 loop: CASSLPGVNTEAFF. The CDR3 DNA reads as TGTGCCAGCAGTTTACCAGGGGTGAACACTGAAGCTTTCTTT.

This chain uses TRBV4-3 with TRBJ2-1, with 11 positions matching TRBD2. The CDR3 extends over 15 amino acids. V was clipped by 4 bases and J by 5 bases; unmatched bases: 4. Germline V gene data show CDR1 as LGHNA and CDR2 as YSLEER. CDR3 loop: CASSLGLAAHNEQFF. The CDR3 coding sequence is TGCGCCAGCAGCCTGGGACTAGCGGCACACAATGAGCAGTTCTTC.

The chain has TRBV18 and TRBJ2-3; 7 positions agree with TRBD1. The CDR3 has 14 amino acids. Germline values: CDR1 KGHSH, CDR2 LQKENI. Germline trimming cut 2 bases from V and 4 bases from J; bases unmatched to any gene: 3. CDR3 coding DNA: TGTGCCAGCTCACCAACTCAGGGGGCAGATACGCAGTATTTT. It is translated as CASSPTQGADTQYF.